In its sample, the clone carrying this T cell receptor (beta chain) was seen a few times. Its antigen is as yet unknown. Both 60 Vbeta primers and 13 Jbeta primers went into the PCR. The data were produced by immunoSEQ multiplex PCR, yet TCRdb's version contains in-frame clones alone and is incomplete. The table includes about 93,000 clones, approximately 64% detected once. This record belongs to a study of cytomegalovirus exposure and HLA in healthy donors. Whole-study results and caveats: Researchers had no immune exposure information except CMV serostatus available. An Asian-associated ancestry cluster reportedly showed fewer N-insertions than the roughly 670-donor mean in a later analysis. Sequencing had likely introduced a cluster of highly shared sequence variants as an artifact. The presence/absence work took it that sequencing depth was about the same across donors.

Trimming took 0 bases from V and 4 from J, leaving 6 bases between them. The CDR3 is made up of 13 amino acids. Germline V gives CDR1 SGHAT, CDR2 FQNNGV. The receptor's source is a boy between 10 and 17 years old in good health and CMV-seropositive. The rearrangement links TRBV11-2 to TRBJ1-1; D call uncertain. The specimen was PBMCs. CDR3 nucleotides: TGTGCCAGCAGCTTAGATGAGGGCACTGAAGCTTTCTTT. It encodes CASSLDEGTEAFF. Based on the CDR3 plus reference TRBV11-2 and TRBJ1-1, the full variable domain is EAGVAQSPRYKIIEKRQSVAFWCNPISGHATLYWYQQILGQGPKLLIQFQNNGVVDDSQLPKDRFSAERLKGVDSTLKIQPAKLEDSAVYLCASSLDEGTEAFFGQGTRLTVV.